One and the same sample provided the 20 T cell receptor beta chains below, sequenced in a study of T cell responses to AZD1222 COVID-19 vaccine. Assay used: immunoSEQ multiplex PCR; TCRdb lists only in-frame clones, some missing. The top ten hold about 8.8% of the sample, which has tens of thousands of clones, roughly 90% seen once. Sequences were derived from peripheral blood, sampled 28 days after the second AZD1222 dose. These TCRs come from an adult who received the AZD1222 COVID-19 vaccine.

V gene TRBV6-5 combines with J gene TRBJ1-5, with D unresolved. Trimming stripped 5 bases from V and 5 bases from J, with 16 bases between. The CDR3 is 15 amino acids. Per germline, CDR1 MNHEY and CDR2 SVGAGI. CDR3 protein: CASSPPSVGYQPQHF. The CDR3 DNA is TGTGCCAGCAGTCCACCAAGCGTAGGTTATCAGCCCCAGCATTTT.

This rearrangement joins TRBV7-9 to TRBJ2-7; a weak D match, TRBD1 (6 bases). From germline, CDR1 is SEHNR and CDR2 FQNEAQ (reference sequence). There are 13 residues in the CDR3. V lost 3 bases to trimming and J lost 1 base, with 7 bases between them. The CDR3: CASSFGQSYEQYF. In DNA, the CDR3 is TGTGCCAGCAGCTTCGGACAGTCCTACGAGCAGTACTTC.

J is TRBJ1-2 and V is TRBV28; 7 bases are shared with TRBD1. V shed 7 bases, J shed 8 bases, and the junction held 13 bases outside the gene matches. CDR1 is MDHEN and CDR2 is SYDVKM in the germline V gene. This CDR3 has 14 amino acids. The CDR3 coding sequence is TGTGCCAGCACCTTGGGGAGGGGGCAGGAGGGCTACACCTTC. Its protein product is CASTLGRGQEGYTF.

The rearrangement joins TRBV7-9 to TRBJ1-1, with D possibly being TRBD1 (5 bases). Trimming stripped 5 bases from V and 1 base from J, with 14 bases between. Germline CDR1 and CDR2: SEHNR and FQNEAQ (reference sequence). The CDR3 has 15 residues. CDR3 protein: CASSPRRDGNTEAFF. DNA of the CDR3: TGTGCCAGCAGCCCTCGGCGGGACGGGAACACTGAAGCTTTCTTT.

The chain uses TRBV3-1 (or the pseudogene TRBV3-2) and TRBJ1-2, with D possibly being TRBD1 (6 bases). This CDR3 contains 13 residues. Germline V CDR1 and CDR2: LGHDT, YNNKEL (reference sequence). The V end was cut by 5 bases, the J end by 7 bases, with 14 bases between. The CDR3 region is CASSGVQGSGYTF. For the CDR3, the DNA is TGTGCCAGCAGCGGGGTACAGGGCTCTGGCTACACCTTC.

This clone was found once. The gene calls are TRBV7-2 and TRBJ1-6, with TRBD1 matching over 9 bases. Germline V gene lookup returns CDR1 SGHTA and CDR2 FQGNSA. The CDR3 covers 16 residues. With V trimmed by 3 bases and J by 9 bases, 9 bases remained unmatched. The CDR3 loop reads CASSFYRTGDGSPLHF. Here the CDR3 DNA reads TGTGCCAGCAGCTTCTACCGGACAGGGGATGGTTCACCCCTCCACTTT. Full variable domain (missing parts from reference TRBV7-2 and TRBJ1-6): GAGVSQSPSNKVTEKGKDVELRCDPISGHTALYWYRQSLGQGLEFLIYFQGNSAPDKSGLPSDRFSAERTGGSVSTLTIQRTQQEDSAVYLCASSFYRTGDGSPLHFGNGTRLTVT.

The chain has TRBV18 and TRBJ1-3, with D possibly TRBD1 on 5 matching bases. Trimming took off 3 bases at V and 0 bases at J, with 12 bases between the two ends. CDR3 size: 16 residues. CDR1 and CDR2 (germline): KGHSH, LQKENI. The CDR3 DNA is TGTGCCAGCTCACCCGGGCGGGGGAGCTCTGGAAACACCATATATTTT. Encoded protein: CASSPGRGSSGNTIYF.

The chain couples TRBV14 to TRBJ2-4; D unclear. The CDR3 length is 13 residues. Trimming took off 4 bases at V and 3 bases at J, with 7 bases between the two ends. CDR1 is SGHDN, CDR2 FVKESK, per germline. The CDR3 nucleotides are TGTGCCAGCAGCCGGAGTGGCAAAAACATTCAGTACTTC. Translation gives CASSRSGKNIQYF.

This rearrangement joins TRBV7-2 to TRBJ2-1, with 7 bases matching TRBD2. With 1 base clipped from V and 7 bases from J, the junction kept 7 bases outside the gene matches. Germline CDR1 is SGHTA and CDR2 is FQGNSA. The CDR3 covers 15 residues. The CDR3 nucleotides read TGTGCCAGCAGCTTAGAAAGCGGGGCTAGGAATGAGCAGTTCTTC. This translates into CASSLESGARNEQFF. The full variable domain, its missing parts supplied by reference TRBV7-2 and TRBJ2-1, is GAGVSQSPSNKVTEKGKDVELRCDPISGHTALYWYRQSLGQGLEFLIYFQGNSAPDKSGLPSDRFSAERTGGSVSTLTIQRTQQEDSAVYLCASSLESGARNEQFFGPGTRLTVL.

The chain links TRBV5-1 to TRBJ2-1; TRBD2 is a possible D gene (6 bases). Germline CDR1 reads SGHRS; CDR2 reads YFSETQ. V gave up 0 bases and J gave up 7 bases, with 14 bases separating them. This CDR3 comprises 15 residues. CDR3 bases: TGCGCCAGCAGCTTGGGGATAGCGGCCCTGAATGAGCAGTTCTTC. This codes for CASSLGIAALNEQFF.

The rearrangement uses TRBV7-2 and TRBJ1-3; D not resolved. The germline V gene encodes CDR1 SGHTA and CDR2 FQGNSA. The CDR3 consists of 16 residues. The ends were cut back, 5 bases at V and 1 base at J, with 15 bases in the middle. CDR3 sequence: CASSLSTPGSGNTIYF. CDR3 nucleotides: TGTGCCAGCAGCCTAAGCACGCCGGGGTCTGGAAACACCATATATTTT.

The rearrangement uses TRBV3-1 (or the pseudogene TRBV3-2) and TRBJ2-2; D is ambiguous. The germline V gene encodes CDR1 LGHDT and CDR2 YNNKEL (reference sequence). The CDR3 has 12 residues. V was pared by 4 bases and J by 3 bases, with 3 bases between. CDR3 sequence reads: CASSPYTGELFF. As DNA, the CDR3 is TGTGCCAGCAGCCCGTACACCGGGGAGCTGTTTTTT.

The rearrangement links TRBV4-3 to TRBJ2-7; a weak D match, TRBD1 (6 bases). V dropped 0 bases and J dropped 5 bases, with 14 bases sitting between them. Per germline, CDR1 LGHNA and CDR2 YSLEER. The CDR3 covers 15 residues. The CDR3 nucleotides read TGCGCCAGCAGCCAAGAATCAGACAGGAGGAACGAGCAGTACTTC. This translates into CASSQESDRRNEQYF.

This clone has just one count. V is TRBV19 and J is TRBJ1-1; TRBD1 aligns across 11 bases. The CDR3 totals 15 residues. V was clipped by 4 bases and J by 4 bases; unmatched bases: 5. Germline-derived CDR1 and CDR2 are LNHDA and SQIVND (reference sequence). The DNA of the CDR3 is TGTGCCAGTAGTAGGACAGGGGGCGCCGCCACTGAAGCTTTCTTT. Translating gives CASSRTGGAATEAFF. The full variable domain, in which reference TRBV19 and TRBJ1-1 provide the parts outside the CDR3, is DGGITQSPKYLFRKEGQNVTLSCEQNLNHDAMYWYRQDPGQGLRLIYYSQIVNDFQKGDIAEGYSVSREKKESFPLTVTSAQKNPTAFYLCASSRTGGAATEAFFGQGTRLTVV.

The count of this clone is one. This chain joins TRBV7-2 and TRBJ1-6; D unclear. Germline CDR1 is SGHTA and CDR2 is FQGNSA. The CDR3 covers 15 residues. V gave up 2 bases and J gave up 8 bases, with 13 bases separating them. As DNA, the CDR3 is TGTGCCAGCAGCTTACCGGGCCAGCCTTATTCACCCCTCCACTTT. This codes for CASSLPGQPYSPLHF.

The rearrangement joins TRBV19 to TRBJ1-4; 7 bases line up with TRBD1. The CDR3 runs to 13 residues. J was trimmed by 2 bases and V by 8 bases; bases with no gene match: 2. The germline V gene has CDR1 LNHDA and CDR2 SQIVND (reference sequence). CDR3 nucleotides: TGTGCCAGTTCGACAGGGACTAATGAAAAACTGTTTTTT. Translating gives CASSTGTNEKLFF.

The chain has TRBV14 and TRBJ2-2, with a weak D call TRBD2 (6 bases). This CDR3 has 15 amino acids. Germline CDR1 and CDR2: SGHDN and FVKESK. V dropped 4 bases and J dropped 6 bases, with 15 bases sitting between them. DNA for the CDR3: TGTGCCAGCAGCCCGTTGGGAGGTGCGGCCGGGGAGCTGTTTTTT. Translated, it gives CASSPLGGAAGELFF.

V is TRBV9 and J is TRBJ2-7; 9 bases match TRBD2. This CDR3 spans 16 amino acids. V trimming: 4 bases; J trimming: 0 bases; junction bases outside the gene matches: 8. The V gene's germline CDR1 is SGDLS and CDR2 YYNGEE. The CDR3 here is CASSPGSSGVSYEQYF. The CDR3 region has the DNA TGTGCCAGCAGCCCTGGGTCTAGCGGGGTCTCCTACGAGCAGTACTTC.

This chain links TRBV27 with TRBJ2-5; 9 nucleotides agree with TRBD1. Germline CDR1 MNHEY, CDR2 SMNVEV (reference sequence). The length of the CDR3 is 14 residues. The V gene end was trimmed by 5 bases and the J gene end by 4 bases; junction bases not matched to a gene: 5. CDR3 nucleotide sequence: TGTGCCAGCAGTGTCACAGGGGGCGGAGAGACCCAGTACTTC. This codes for CASSVTGGGETQYF.

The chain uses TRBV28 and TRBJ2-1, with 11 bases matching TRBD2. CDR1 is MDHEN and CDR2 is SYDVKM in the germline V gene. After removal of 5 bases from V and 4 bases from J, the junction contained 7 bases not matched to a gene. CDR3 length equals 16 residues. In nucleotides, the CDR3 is TGTGCCAGCAGTGTACCGACTAGCGGGAAGTACAATGAGCAGTTCTTC. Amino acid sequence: CASSVPTSGKYNEQFF.